Sequencing of this TCR beta chain was carried out in a study of blood T cell repertoires in COVID-19. Across the study: Some COVID-19 samples were acute and others convalescent; all came from the United States, Italy and Spain. Sources were T cells, B-cell-depleted T cells, or PBMCs; the material itself was cDNA or gDNA.

This CDR3 region has 16 residues. The germline V gene encodes CDR1 KGHDR and CDR2 SFDVKD. The V and J ends lost 3 bases and 0 bases respectively, with 11 bases between them. The table lists this clone with a few counts. Patients at the Seattle site were enrolled during active infection and followed longitudinally. As handled by the study authors: Reference gene primer amplification in the assay estimated nucleated cell counts. Some clones are missing from TCRdb's copy, which holds only in-frame ones; the method was immunoSEQ multiplex PCR. For V, J and clone size, that table is used; D and trimming come from the DNA. The sample holds over 150,000 clones, about 85% seen once.

The chain employs TRBV24-1 and TRBJ1-3; D gene uncertain. The specimen was peripheral blood. This sequence was found in an older man with COVID-19, enrolled during active disease. The CDR3 loop reads CATSDKMANSGNTIYF. DNA of the CDR3: TGTGCCACCAGTGATAAGATGGCCAACTCTGGAAACACCATATATTTT.